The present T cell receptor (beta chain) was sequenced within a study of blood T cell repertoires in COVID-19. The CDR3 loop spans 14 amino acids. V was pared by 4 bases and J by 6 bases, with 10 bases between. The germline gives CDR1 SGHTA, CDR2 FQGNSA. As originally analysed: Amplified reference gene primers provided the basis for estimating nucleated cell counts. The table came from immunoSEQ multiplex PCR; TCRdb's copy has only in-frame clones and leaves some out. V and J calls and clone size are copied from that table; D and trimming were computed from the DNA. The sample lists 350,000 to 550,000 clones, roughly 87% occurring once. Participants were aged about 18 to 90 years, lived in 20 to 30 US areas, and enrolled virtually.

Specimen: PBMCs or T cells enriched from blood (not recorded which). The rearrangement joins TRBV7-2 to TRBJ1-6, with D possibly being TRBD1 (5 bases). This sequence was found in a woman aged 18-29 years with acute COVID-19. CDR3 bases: TGTGCCAGCAGCTCAGGACAAGTTAATTCACCCCTCCACTTT. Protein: CASSSGQVNSPLHF. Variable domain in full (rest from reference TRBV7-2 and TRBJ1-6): GAGVSQSPSNKVTEKGKDVELRCDPISGHTALYWYRQSLGQGLEFLIYFQGNSAPDKSGLPSDRFSAERTGGSVSTLTIQRTQQEDSAVYLCASSSGQVNSPLHFGNGTRLTVT.